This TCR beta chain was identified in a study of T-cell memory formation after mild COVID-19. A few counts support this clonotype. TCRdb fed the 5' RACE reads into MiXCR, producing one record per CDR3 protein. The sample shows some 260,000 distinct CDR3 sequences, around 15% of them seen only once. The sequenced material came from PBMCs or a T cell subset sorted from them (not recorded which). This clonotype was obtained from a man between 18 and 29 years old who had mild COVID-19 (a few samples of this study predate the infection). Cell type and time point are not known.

DNA of the CDR3: TGCAGCGGGGAAGAATCTACTTTTAGCACAGATACGCAGTATTTT. Its translation is CSGEESTFSTDTQYF. This chain joins TRBV29-1 and TRBJ2-3, with D uncertain. Germline V lookup: CDR1 SQVTM, CDR2 ANQGSEA. The ends were cut back, 7 bases at V and 0 bases at J, with 17 bases in the middle. The CDR3 length is 15 residues.